The next 22 T cell receptor beta chains were all read from a single sample in a study of cytomegalovirus exposure and HLA in healthy donors. Primers: 60 Vbeta forward and 13 Jbeta reverse. Sequenced by immunoSEQ multiplex PCR; TCRdb stores in-frame clones only, minus some. Among about 170,000 clones listed, approximately 80% were seen once. Sequencing was performed on PBMCs. These receptors all stem from a boy aged 2-9 years in good health and CMV-seronegative.

In nucleotides, the CDR3 is TGTGCCATCAATGGGCTAGCGGATGGAAATGAGCAGTTCTTC. Protein sequence: CAINGLADGNEQFF. The chain is built from TRBV10-3 and TRBJ2-1, with 7 bases that match TRBD2. The CDR3 loop spans 14 amino acids. J was trimmed by 7 bases and V by 7 bases; bases with no gene match: 10. CDR1 is ENHRY, CDR2 SYGVKD, per germline.

The chain carries TRBV30 and TRBJ1-5; 7 bases map to TRBD1. The trim removed 2 bases at V and 3 bases at J, leaving 7 bases unmatched. CDR1 and CDR2 (germline): GTSNPN, SVGIG (reference sequence). The CDR3 totals 15 residues. The CDR3 here is CAWSRNRGSNQPQHF. CDR3 sequence (DNA): TGTGCCTGGAGTAGGAACAGGGGATCCAATCAGCCCCAGCATTTT.

A few counts support this clone. The chain recombines TRBV27 with TRBJ1-4, with 9 nucleotides matching TRBD1. CDR1 is MNHEY and CDR2 is SMNVEV in the germline V gene (reference sequence). V shed 6 bases, J shed 1 base, and the junction held 0 bases outside the gene matches. The CDR3 contains 14 residues. CDR3 sequence (DNA): TGTGCCAGCAGGGACAGGGGAACTAATGAAAAACTGTTTTTT. Amino acids: CASRDRGTNEKLFF.

The CDR3 DNA follows: TGTGCCAGCTCACCACCACAGGGTACCAGCTCTGGGGCCAACGTCCTGACTTTC. Protein product: CASSPPQGTSSGANVLTF. The rearrangement joins TRBV18 to TRBJ2-6, with a tentative D call TRBD1 (6 bases). There are 18 residues in the CDR3. CDR1 is KGHSH and CDR2 is LQKENI in the germline V gene. The ends were cut back, 0 bases at V and 0 bases at J, with 12 bases in the middle.

The chain uses TRBV29-1 and TRBJ1-2; 8 bases align to TRBD1. The CDR3 spans 14 residues. Germline CDR1 and CDR2: SQVTM and ANQGSEA. Trimming at V came to 4 bases and at J to 2 bases, leaving 6 bases not matched to a gene. The CDR3 DNA is TGCAGCGTTGTGGGAGACAGGGGAAACTATGGCTACACCTTC. Its translation: CSVVGDRGNYGYTF. The complete variable domain, with remaining parts taken from reference TRBV29-1 and TRBJ1-2, reads SAVISQKPSRDICQRGTSLTIQCQVDSQVTMMFWYRQQPGQSLTLIATANQGSEATYESGFVIDKFPISRPNLTFSTLTVSNMSPEDSSIYLCSVVGDRGNYGYTFGSGTRLTVV.

The rearrangement joins TRBV6-1 to TRBJ1-6; D is undetermined. CDR1 and CDR2 (germline): MNHNS, SASEGT. CDR3 length: 14 residues. V lost 3 bases and J lost 6, with 9 bases in between. The CDR3, as DNA: TGTGCCAGCAGTGAGCGAGCCATTAATTCACCCCTCCACTTT. This codes for CASSERAINSPLHF.

This clone was observed once. The chain joins TRBV5-1 to TRBJ2-5; TRBD2 matches 7 bases. Germline values: CDR1 SGHRS, CDR2 YFSETQ. The CDR3 extends over 14 amino acids. The trim removed 4 bases at V and 1 base at J, leaving 4 bases unmatched. The CDR3 spells CASSPGTTQETQYF. DNA of the CDR3: TGCGCCAGCAGCCCAGGGACTACCCAAGAGACCCAGTACTTC.

This sequence joins TRBV27 and TRBJ2-5, with TRBD2 matching 7 bases. Germline CDR1 MNHEY, CDR2 SMNVEV (reference sequence). J lost 7 bases, V lost 3 bases, and 5 bases had no gene match. CDR3 length: 13 residues. DNA for the CDR3: TGTGCCAGCAGTTTTGCGGGAGACGGGACCCAGTACTTC. Translated: CASSFAGDGTQYF.

This sequence joins TRBV27 and TRBJ2-3; weak D call: TRBD1 (6 bases). CDR3 length: 15 amino acids. Trimming left V 9 bases short and J 6 bases short, with 22 bases between. Germline CDR1 is MNHEY and CDR2 is SMNVEV (reference sequence). This CDR3 is CASKDRTNPWDTQYF. As DNA, the CDR3 is TGTGCCAGTAAGGACAGAACAAACCCTTGGGATACGCAGTATTTT.

The CDR3 protein is CASSSQSGNYGYTF. CDR3 nucleotide sequence: TGTGCCAGCAGCAGCCAATCGGGGAACTATGGCTACACCTTC. The chain carries TRBV7-2 and TRBJ1-2; D is unresolved. V was clipped by 5 bases and J by 2 bases, with 12 bases between them. This CDR3 comprises 14 residues. From germline, CDR1 is SGHTA and CDR2 FQGNSA.

This chain connects TRBV4-1 to TRBJ2-5; TRBD2 matches 8 bases. This CDR3 contains 18 residues. J gave up 4 bases and V 0 bases, and 13 bases lay outside the gene matches. Per the germline V gene, CDR1 is MGHRA and CDR2 is YSYEKL. This CDR3 reads CASSQDQVGGAARETQYF. Written as DNA, the CDR3 is TGCGCCAGCAGCCAAGATCAGGTCGGGGGGGCCGCTCGAGAGACCCAGTACTTC.

The chain combines TRBV11-2 with TRBJ1-6; 10 bases line up with TRBD1. Germline CDR1 and CDR2: SGHAT and FQNNGV. The CDR3 contains 18 residues. The junction had 12 bases not matched to a gene; V was cut back by 5 bases and J by 5 bases. As DNA, the CDR3 is TGTGCCAGCAGCCTAGGGGCCTCGACAGGGGGCAATAATTCACCCCTCCACTTT. It is translated as CASSLGASTGGNNSPLHF. Filled out from reference TRBV11-2 and TRBJ1-6, the complete variable domain reads EAGVAQSPRYKIIEKRQSVAFWCNPISGHATLYWYQQILGQGPKLLIQFQNNGVVDDSQLPKDRFSAERLKGVDSTLKIQPAKLEDSAVYLCASSLGASTGGNNSPLHFGNGTRLTVT.

The chain uses TRBV4-1 and TRBJ1-4, with TRBD1 matching over 10 bases. J lost 8 bases, V lost 8 bases, and 8 bases had no gene match. The CDR3 is 14 residues long. In germline, CDR1 is MGHRA, CDR2 YSYEKL. The DNA for the CDR3 is TGCGCCAGCGGAGGGACAGGGGAAAGAGAAAAACTGTTTTTT. It translates to CASGGTGEREKLFF.

This clone was found once. The rearrangement joins TRBV25-1 to TRBJ2-3; TRBD2 is a possible D gene (5 bases). In germline, CDR1 is MGHDK, CDR2 SYGVNS. Trimming removed 5 bases from V and 4 bases from J, with 13 bases in between. There are 14 residues in the CDR3. CDR3 in amino acids: CASSHRGSADTQYF. DNA for the CDR3: TGTGCCAGCAGTCACCGAGGGAGTGCAGATACGCAGTATTTT.

V and J are TRBV6-6 and TRBJ2-6, with 9 bases aligning to TRBD1. J was trimmed by 0 bases and V by 9 bases; bases with no gene match: 6. Germline V gene sequence: CDR1 MNHNY, CDR2 SVGAGI (reference sequence). CDR3 length equals 16 residues. The DNA for the CDR3 is TGTGCCAGTCACAGGGGGCCCTACTCTGGGGCCAACGTCCTGACTTTC. Translation gives CASHRGPYSGANVLTF.

V is TRBV7-9 and J is TRBJ2-7; 7 bases agree with TRBD1. In germline, CDR1 is SEHNR, CDR2 FQNEAQ (reference sequence). The CDR3 consists of 15 residues. CDR3 sequence (DNA): TGTTCCAGCAGCCATACTGGGGACAGCCTCAACGAGCAGTACGTC. Its protein product is CSSSHTGDSLNEQYV.

This clone was recorded once. The chain carries TRBV7-9 and TRBJ2-3; 11 bases map to TRBD2. J was trimmed by 1 base and V by 5 bases; bases with no gene match: 14. In germline, CDR1 is SEHNR, CDR2 FQNEAQ (reference sequence). This CDR3 spans 19 amino acids. For the CDR3, the DNA is TGTGCCAGCAGCCCACGACGACTCTCGACTAGCGGGGGCACAGATACGCAGTATTTT. Translated: CASSPRRLSTSGGTDTQYF.

The chain is built from TRBV18 and TRBJ2-2; 10 bases match TRBD1. The CDR3 covers 18 residues. Germline CDR1 is KGHSH and CDR2 is LQKENI. After removal of 6 bases from V and 3 bases from J, the junction contained 13 bases not matched to a gene. Here the CDR3 reads CASSQLPSGTGDTGELFF. CDR3 DNA: TGTGCCAGCTCTCAACTTCCCTCCGGGACAGGGGACACCGGGGAGCTGTTTTTT.

The table lists this clone with a few counts. The chain is built from TRBV12-5 and TRBJ2-4, with a tentative D call TRBD2 (6 bases). Germline CDR1 is LGHNT and CDR2 is FRNRAP. V lost 7 bases and J lost 7, with 14 bases in between. The CDR3 sequence is 13 residues long. Here the CDR3 reads CASALAGSNIQYF. The CDR3 DNA reads TGTGCTAGTGCCCTCGCGGGGTCCAACATTCAGTACTTC.

The chain employs TRBV5-4 and TRBJ1-2; weak D call: TRBD1 (6 bases). Germline V gives CDR1 SGHNT, CDR2 YYREEE (reference sequence). Trimming left V 0 bases short and J 6 bases short, with 18 bases between. The CDR3 contains 16 residues. Written as DNA, the CDR3 is TGTGCCAGCAGCTTGGGGGCCAGGGGAAACCAGGATGGCTACACCTTC. It encodes CASSLGARGNQDGYTF.

This CDR3 reads CATSRDSARLNEQFF. CDR3 DNA: TGTGCCACCAGCAGAGATAGTGCCAGGCTAAATGAGCAGTTCTTC. V and J are TRBV15 and TRBJ2-1; D not certain. Germline V lookup: CDR1 LNHNV, CDR2 YYDKDF (reference sequence). This CDR3 spans 15 amino acids. The V end lost 0 bases, the J end lost 7 bases, and 13 bases lay between the germline ends.

The CDR3 loop reads CASSLVRQGDYGYTF. The CDR3 coding sequence is TGTGCCAGCAGCTTGGTGAGACAGGGAGACTATGGCTACACCTTC. The chain links TRBV5-4 to TRBJ1-2, with 7 bases fitting TRBD1. The trim removed 0 bases at V and 3 bases at J, leaving 5 bases unmatched. The length of the CDR3 is 15 residues. From germline, CDR1 is SGHNT and CDR2 YYREEE (reference sequence).